Reported below is one T cell receptor (beta chain). Germline CDR1 LNHDA, CDR2 SQIVND (reference sequence). This CDR3 is 15 amino acids long. After removal of 6 bases from V and 3 bases from J, the junction contained 4 bases not matched to a gene. The sample originates from a study of technical replicates of blood from several donors. Generated by immunoSEQ multiplex PCR, the TCRdb table keeps only in-frame clones and is missing some. The sample includes 80,000 to 90,000 clones, approximately 94% seen only once; the top ten take under 0.3%. The sequencing sample was made of T cells isolated from PBMCs. The TCR comes from a human donor in good health. The chain joins TRBV19 to TRBJ2-7, with TRBD2 identical over 14 bases. The CDR3 region has the DNA TGTGCCAGTAGAAGCGGACTAGCGGGAGGCTACGAGCAGTACTTC. It translates to CASRSGLAGGYEQYF.